Following are 11 T cell receptor beta chains from one sample sequenced in a study of control samples from healthy donors and cancer patients. This table comes from immunoSEQ multiplex PCR, and its TCRdb copy is limited to in-frame clones, with some not included. The data contain 130,000 or so clones, around nine tenths of them singletons. Sequencing input: PBMCs. The receptors derive from a man aged 50-59 years with head and neck cancer.

The chain couples TRBV7-2 to TRBJ1-2; D ambiguous. The ends were cut back, 1 base at V and 3 bases at J, with 9 bases in the middle. CDR1 SGHTA and CDR2 FQGNSA come from the germline V gene. This CDR3 contains 14 residues. The CDR3 coding sequence is TGTGCCAGCAGCTTAGGGTCAGCGCACTATGGCTACACCTTC. Its protein product is CASSLGSAHYGYTF.

The rearrangement uses TRBV6-2 or TRBV6-3 and TRBJ2-5; 8 bases fit TRBD2. The CDR3 loop spans 15 amino acids. J gave up 4 bases and V 2 bases, and 6 bases lay outside the gene matches. Germline assignment: CDR1 MNHEY and CDR2 SVGEGT. DNA for the CDR3: TGTGCCAGCAGTTACCTTAGCGGGATTGGAGAGACCCAGTACTTC. As protein: CASSYLSGIGETQYF.

J is TRBJ1-1 and V is TRBV14, with D uncertain. The length of the CDR3 is 16 residues. Per the germline V gene, CDR1 is SGHDN and CDR2 is FVKESK. The V gene lost 4 bases and the J gene lost 0 bases, with 15 bases spanning the gap. The CDR3: CASSRSHPRMNTEAFF. The DNA for the CDR3 is TGTGCCAGCAGCCGCTCCCACCCTCGAATGAACACTGAAGCTTTCTTT.

V and J are TRBV13 and TRBJ2-6; D is possibly TRBD1 (6 bases). The V end was cut by 6 bases, the J end by 4 bases, with 13 bases between. In germline, CDR1 is PRHDT, CDR2 FYEKMQ (reference sequence). CDR3 length equals 15 residues. The CDR3 spells CASSPTGNGANVLTF. Written as DNA, the CDR3 is TGTGCCAGCAGTCCAACAGGGAACGGGGCCAACGTCCTGACTTTC.

The CDR3 nucleotides read TGTGCCAGCAGTGAAGGGTTCGTGTCCTACAATGAGCAGTTCTTC. It codes for CASSEGFVSYNEQFF. The V call is TRBV6-1, the J call TRBJ2-1; D is unresolved. Germline CDR1 is MNHNS and CDR2 is SASEGT. The CDR3 has 15 residues. Trimming pared 1 base from V and 1 base from J, leaving 8 bases between.

The chain couples TRBV2 to TRBJ2-7; unclear D gene. V lost 3 bases and J lost 3, with 6 bases in between. The CDR3 runs 12 residues. Germline values: CDR1 SNHLY, CDR2 FYNNEI. The CDR3 reads CASSERYYEQYF. Here the CDR3 DNA reads TGTGCCAGCAGTGAGCGATACTACGAGCAGTACTTC. The complete variable domain, with remaining parts taken from reference TRBV2 and TRBJ2-7, reads EPEVTQTPSHQVTQMGQEVILRCVPISNHLYFYWYRQILGQKVEFLVSFYNNEISEKSEIFDDQFSVERPDGSNFTLKIRSTKLEDSAMYFCASSERYYEQYFGPGTRLTVT.

In this sample, this clone turned up a few times. V is TRBV9 and J is TRBJ2-3, with 11 bases lining up with TRBD2. CDR3 length: 17 amino acids. Looked up from germline, CDR1 is SGDLS and CDR2 is YYNGEE. V was pared by 0 bases and J by 6 bases, with 9 bases of the junction left unmatched. The CDR3 loop reads CASSVELVAGGLDTQYF. The CDR3 bases are TGTGCCAGCAGCGTAGAACTGGTAGCGGGAGGGCTTGATACGCAGTATTTT. Together with reference TRBV9 and TRBJ2-3, the CDR3 gives the full variable domain: DSGVTQTPKHLITATGQRVTLRCSPRSGDLSVYWYQQSLDQGLQFLIQYYNGEERAKGNILERFSAQQFPDLHSELNLSSLELGDSALYFCASSVELVAGGLDTQYFGPGTRLTVL.

V usage is TRBV20-1 and J usage is TRBJ2-5; the D gene is possibly TRBD2 (5 bases). V lost 3 bases and J 5 bases, leaving 7 bases between the germline ends. CDR1 DFQATT and CDR2 SNEGSKA come from the germline V gene (reference sequence). The CDR3 consists of 11 residues. The CDR3 loop is CSASPGETQYF. For the CDR3, the DNA is TGCAGTGCTAGTCCGGGGGAGACCCAGTACTTC.

The gene calls are TRBV5-1 and TRBJ1-4, with 7 bases aligning to TRBD1. The germline CDR1 and CDR2 sequences are SGHRS and YFSETQ. The CDR3 runs to 14 residues. J was trimmed by 8 bases and V by 5 bases; bases with no gene match: 9. Written as DNA, the CDR3 is TGCGCCAGCAGGGGGACAGAGAGAGCCGAAAAACTGTTTTTT. Protein sequence: CASRGTERAEKLFF.

The J gene is TRBJ1-4, the V gene TRBV4-2; D gene ambiguous. V was trimmed by 0 bases and J by 7 bases, leaving 12 bases between them. CDR1 is LGHNA, CDR2 YNFKEQ, per germline. CDR3 length: 15 amino acids. CDR3 region: CASSQDPTVSEKLFF. For the CDR3, the DNA is TGTGCCAGCAGCCAAGATCCGACGGTGTCTGAAAAACTGTTTTTT.

CDR3 region: CASSLMQGANNEQFF. The CDR3 coding sequence is TGTGCCAGCAGCTTAATGCAGGGGGCGAACAATGAGCAGTTCTTC. The genes are TRBV7-3 and TRBJ2-1; 8 nucleotides agree with TRBD1. The germline V gene has CDR1 SGHTA and CDR2 FQGTGA. Unmatched junction bases numbered 4, after V lost 1 base and J lost 5 bases. The CDR3 sequence is 15 residues long.